One and the same sample provided the 26 T cell receptor beta chains below, sequenced in a study of beta chain features in type 1 diabetes. What was sequenced were expressed TCRB transcripts, since all of the isolated RNA had been reverse transcribed. Sequencing was performed with immunoSEQ multiplex PCR; in TCRdb, only in-frame clones are kept and a portion is missing. The sample includes about 130,000 clones, about a tenth of them seen just once. Sequenced material: central memory CD4+ T cells from blood. The receptors were gathered from a man aged 18 to 30 in good health.

This clone was seen at least ten times. This chain links TRBV30 with TRBJ2-3; weak D call: TRBD1 (6 bases). Germline assignment: CDR1 GTSNPN and CDR2 SVGIG (reference sequence). The CDR3 length is 13 residues. V was shortened by 8 bases and J by 6 bases, with 18 bases between the two germline ends. The CDR3 sequence: CARRQAYTDTQYF. CDR3 nucleotides: TGTGCCAGAAGACAGGCGTATACGGATACGCAGTATTTT.

The sample holds one count of this clone. The CDR3 bases are TGTGCCAGTAGTATGGGGTCGCTGGGGGACAGGGTTTCCGGCAACTATGGCTACACCTTC. As protein: CASSMGSLGDRVSGNYGYTF. The gene calls are TRBV19 and TRBJ1-2, with 9 bases fitting TRBD1. Germline assignment: CDR1 LNHDA and CDR2 SQIVND (reference sequence). The V and J ends lost 3 bases and 2 bases, in that order; junction bases with no gene match: 19. The CDR3 contains 20 residues. Variable domain in full (rest from reference TRBV19 and TRBJ1-2): DGGITQSPKYLFRKEGQNVTLSCEQNLNHDAMYWYRQDPGQGLRLIYYSQIVNDFQKGDIAEGYSVSREKKESFPLTVTSAQKNPTAFYLCASSMGSLGDRVSGNYGYTFGSGTRLTVV.

This clone was found a few times. The rearrangement links TRBV4-3 to TRBJ1-6; possibly TRBD1 for D (5 bases). The V gene lost 0 bases and the J gene lost 9 bases, with 9 bases spanning the gap. In germline, CDR1 is LGHNA, CDR2 YSLEER. The CDR3 length is 14 residues. Here the CDR3 reads CASSQDFGGSPLHF. The CDR3 DNA follows: TGCGCCAGCAGCCAAGATTTCGGGGGTTCACCCCTCCACTTT.

This clone was observed at least ten times. The chain couples TRBV19 to TRBJ1-3, with 7 bases aligning to TRBD1. The CDR3 is 15 amino acids. Per germline, CDR1 LNHDA and CDR2 SQIVND (reference sequence). After removal of 7 bases from V and 5 bases from J, the junction contained 11 bases not matched to a gene. CDR3 region: CASTIRTGDRNTIYF. The CDR3 DNA sequence: TGTGCCAGTACTATCCGGACAGGTGATAGAAACACCATATATTTT.

The chain employs TRBV4-3 and TRBJ2-3; 7 nucleotides align to TRBD1. Trimming at V came to 1 base and at J to 0 bases, leaving 7 bases not matched to a gene. This CDR3 is 17 amino acids long. CDR1 and CDR2 from the germline V gene are LGHNA and YSLEER. CDR3 DNA: TGCGCCAGCAGCCAAGGGCGTCTGGGACAGAGCACAGATACGCAGTATTTT. This codes for CASSQGRLGQSTDTQYF.

The CDR3 region has the DNA TGCGCCAGCAGCTTCGGACAGCAAGAGACCCAGTACTTC. It codes for CASSFGQQETQYF. The rearrangement uses TRBV5-1 and TRBJ2-5, with D possibly being TRBD1 (6 bases). The CDR3 covers 13 residues. V was cut by 2 bases and J by 2 bases, with 7 bases left in between. Germline V gene sequence: CDR1 SGHRS, CDR2 YFSETQ. The whole variable domain, filled in from reference TRBV5-1 and TRBJ2-5, reads KAGVTQTPRYLIKTRGQQVTLSCSPISGHRSVSWYQQTPGQGLQFLFEYFSETQRNKGNFPGRFSGRQFSNSRSEMNVSTLELGDSALYLCASSFGQQETQYFGPGTRLLVL.

This clone was recorded a few times. The V call is TRBV14, the J call TRBJ2-7; TRBD1 agrees at 9 bases. Germline V gene sequence: CDR1 SGHDN, CDR2 FVKESK. The CDR3 sequence is 16 residues long. The V gene end was trimmed by 3 bases and the J gene end by 4 bases; junction bases not matched to a gene: 10. This chain's CDR3 is CASSHKMGTGSYEQYF. CDR3 coding DNA: TGTGCCAGCAGCCACAAGATGGGGACAGGGTCTTACGAGCAGTACTTC.

This clone came up a few times. The J gene is TRBJ1-1, the V gene TRBV19, with unresolved D. The CDR3 runs 17 residues. Germline V gene lookup returns CDR1 LNHDA and CDR2 SQIVND (reference sequence). V lost 4 bases and J lost 0, with 18 bases in between. The CDR3 DNA reads as TGTGCCAGTAGTAACGCACCCCCGACAAGAATGAACACTGAAGCTTTCTTT. Amino acid sequence: CASSNAPPTRMNTEAFF.

This clone was recorded many times. The J gene is TRBJ2-3, the V gene TRBV18; TRBD2 agrees at 7 bases. CDR3 size: 15 residues. V shed 5 bases, J shed 0 bases, and the junction held 5 bases outside the gene matches. Germline CDR1 is KGHSH and CDR2 is LQKENI. CDR3 in DNA: TGTGCCAGCTCAAAGCGGGGAAGTAGCACAGATACGCAGTATTTT. It encodes CASSKRGSSTDTQYF. The entire variable domain, with the rest obtained from reference TRBV18 and TRBJ2-3, is as follows: NAGVMQNPRHLVRRRGQEARLRCSPMKGHSHVYWYRQLPEEGLKFMVYLQKENIIDESGMPKERFSAEFPKEGPSILRIQQVVRGDSAAYFCASSKRGSSTDTQYFGPGTRLTVL.

The chain has TRBV5-1 and TRBJ2-7; 7 nucleotides align to TRBD1. J gave up 5 bases and V 3 bases, and 5 bases lay outside the gene matches. Germline V gene sequence: CDR1 SGHRS, CDR2 YFSETQ. CDR3 length equals 13 residues. The CDR3: CASSSLGQDEQYF. Written as DNA, the CDR3 is TGCGCCAGCAGCTCGCTCGGACAGGACGAGCAGTACTTC.

The sample holds a few counts of this clone. The rearrangement joins TRBV18 to TRBJ2-5; maybe TRBD1 (5 bases). V gave up 1 base and J gave up 5 bases, with 5 bases separating them. CDR3 length: 12 residues. CDR1 KGHSH and CDR2 LQKENI come from the germline V gene. The CDR3 protein is CASSPQGETQYF. DNA for the CDR3: TGTGCCAGCTCACCACAGGGGGAGACCCAGTACTTC.

This clone has at least ten counts. The rearrangement uses TRBV28 and TRBJ2-2; D is ambiguous. V lost 5 bases and J lost 0, with 4 bases in between. Germline CDR1 reads MDHEN; CDR2 reads SYDVKM. The CDR3 is made up of 13 amino acids. CDR3 bases: TGTGCCAGCAGTCCTACGAACACCGGGGAGCTGTTTTTT. Translating gives CASSPTNTGELFF. Based on the CDR3 plus reference TRBV28 and TRBJ2-2, the full variable domain is DVKVTQSSRYLVKRTGEKVFLECVQDMDHENMFWYRQDPGLGLRLIYFSYDVKMKEKGDIPEGYSVSREKKERFSLILESASTNQTSMYLCASSPTNTGELFFGEGSRLTVL.

V is TRBV7-2 and J is TRBJ2-7; D is unresolved. Germline V gives CDR1 SGHTA, CDR2 FQGNSA. V dropped 1 base and J dropped 6 bases, with 13 bases sitting between them. The CDR3 spans 14 residues. The CDR3 spells CASSLGLFAIEQYF. The CDR3 bases are TGTGCCAGCAGCTTAGGACTTTTCGCCATCGAGCAGTACTTC.

This chain joins TRBV5-4 and TRBJ2-2; 14 positions agree with TRBD2. Germline V gene sequence: CDR1 SGHNT, CDR2 YYREEE (reference sequence). Trimming cost V 4 bases and J 4 bases; bases outside gene matches: 3. This CDR3 contains 16 residues. Here the CDR3 reads CASSQGLAGVTGELFF. For the CDR3, the DNA is TGTGCCAGCAGCCAGGGACTAGCGGGGGTCACCGGGGAGCTGTTTTTT.

This clone was detected a few times. V and J are TRBV25-1 and TRBJ2-1; D might be TRBD2 (6 bases). Germline V CDR1 and CDR2: MGHDK, SYGVNS. The V and J ends lost 4 bases and 4 bases respectively, with 14 bases between them. This CDR3 is built from 15 residues. CDR3: CASSGAGTLYNEQFF. CDR3 sequence (DNA): TGTGCCAGCAGTGGAGCGGGTACTCTGTACAATGAGCAGTTCTTC.

The J gene is TRBJ1-2, the V gene TRBV29-1; D uncertain. The CDR3 is 13 amino acids. Deletions cut 4 bases from V and 8 bases from J, with 17 bases between. Per the germline V gene, CDR1 is SQVTM and CDR2 is ANQGSEA. CDR3 coding DNA: TGCAGCGTTGGTCCGGGGTCCGACTTGGGCTACACCTTC. As protein: CSVGPGSDLGYTF.

As DNA, the CDR3 is TGCGCCAGCAGCCACCAAGAGGACAATGAGCAGTTCTTC. It specifies CASSHQEDNEQFF. The V gene is TRBV4-3, the J gene TRBJ2-1; D remains unclear. The CDR3 runs 13 residues. V was pared by 3 bases and J by 5 bases, with 8 bases between. Germline values: CDR1 LGHNA, CDR2 YSLEER.

The V gene is TRBV27, the J gene TRBJ1-5; D gene ambiguous. Looked up from germline, CDR1 is MNHEY and CDR2 is SMNVEV (reference sequence). V shed 3 bases and J shed 1 base, with 7 bases lying between them. CDR3 length: 14 amino acids. The CDR3 nucleotides read TGTGCCAGCAGTTTCTGGAGGAGCAATCAGCCCCAGCATTTT. The encoded protein is CASSFWRSNQPQHF.

This clone has only a few counts. This rearrangement joins TRBV5-4 to TRBJ1-2; maybe TRBD1 (5 bases). V lost 5 bases, J lost 3 bases, and 11 bases lay in between. The CDR3 has 13 residues. Germline V gene data show CDR1 as SGHNT and CDR2 as YYREEE (reference sequence). CDR3 sequence reads: CASRSQGDYGYTF. In DNA form, the CDR3 reads TGTGCCAGCAGGTCCCAGGGTGACTATGGCTACACCTTC.

This clone showed up just a few times. J is TRBJ2-1 and V is TRBV30, with 8 nucleotides matching TRBD1. The junction had 12 bases not matched to a gene; V was cut back by 8 bases and J by 9 bases. The CDR3 is 13 amino acids. Germline V lookup: CDR1 GTSNPN, CDR2 SVGIG (reference sequence). Written as DNA, the CDR3 is TGTGCCGGGTCCCAGGGGGCGCGGTTTGAGCAGTTCTTC. Protein: CAGSQGARFEQFF.

This clone has just a few counts. The V call is TRBV4-1, the J call TRBJ2-5; 7 bases are a match to TRBD2. CDR1 MGHRA and CDR2 YSYEKL come from the germline V gene. The CDR3 extends over 16 amino acids. V was pared by 1 base and J by 0 bases, with 5 bases of the junction left unmatched. The CDR3 DNA reads TGCGCCAGCAGCCAAGGTCCAGCGGGGAACCAAGAGACCCAGTACTTC. It translates to CASSQGPAGNQETQYF.

The J gene is TRBJ2-5, the V gene TRBV5-1; 10 bases fit TRBD2. This CDR3 spans 15 amino acids. V was clipped by 5 bases and J by 0 bases; unmatched bases: 4. Germline CDR1 SGHRS, CDR2 YFSETQ. The CDR3, as DNA: TGCGCCAGCAGTCTAGCGGGAGAGTACCAAGAGACCCAGTACTTC. Translation: CASSLAGEYQETQYF. Full variable domain (rest looked up from reference TRBV5-1 and TRBJ2-5): KAGVTQTPRYLIKTRGQQVTLSCSPISGHRSVSWYQQTPGQGLQFLFEYFSETQRNKGNFPGRFSGRQFSNSRSEMNVSTLELGDSALYLCASSLAGEYQETQYFGPGTRLLVL.

This clone occurred a few times. The chain couples TRBV7-2 to TRBJ2-3; 8 nucleotides match TRBD2. Germline V gene data show CDR1 as SGHTA and CDR2 as FQGNSA. This CDR3 is built from 13 residues. With 7 bases clipped from V and 5 bases from J, the junction kept 5 bases outside the gene matches. For the CDR3, the DNA is TGTGCCAGCACCACCCGGGGGGGAGATACGCAGTATTTT. Residues: CASTTRGGDTQYF.

This clone was seen only a few times. This sequence joins TRBV28 and TRBJ2-1; TRBD2 aligns across 7 bases. J was trimmed by 4 bases and V by 6 bases; bases with no gene match: 9. Looked up from germline, CDR1 is MDHEN and CDR2 is SYDVKM. CDR3 length: 15 residues. CDR3 loop: CASSPTGGRYNEQFF. The DNA of the CDR3 is TGTGCCAGCAGCCCAACGGGGGGTAGGTACAATGAGCAGTTCTTC.

This chain joins TRBV11-2 and TRBJ2-7; 9 nucleotides match TRBD1. The germline V gene encodes CDR1 SGHAT and CDR2 FQNNGV. There are 14 residues in the CDR3. V lost 7 bases and J lost 4; bases outside the gene matches: 8. The CDR3 sequence is CASTEGTGSYEQYF. CDR3 DNA sequence: TGTGCCAGCACCGAAGGGACAGGGAGTTACGAGCAGTACTTC.

This clone has just a few counts. The rearrangement links TRBV5-1 to TRBJ2-7, with 13 positions matching TRBD2. The CDR3 has 15 residues. With V trimmed by 4 bases and J by 2 bases, 3 bases remained unmatched. Germline loops: CDR1 SGHRS, CDR2 YFSETQ. The CDR3 nucleotides are TGCGCCAGCAGCGTACTAGCGGGGGGGCCCTACGAGCAGTACTTC. Encoded protein: CASSVLAGGPYEQYF.